Listed below are T cell receptor beta chains from one sample, sequenced in a study of blood T cell repertoires in COVID-19. Sequenced by immunoSEQ multiplex PCR; TCRdb stores in-frame clones only, minus some. Of nearly 350,000 clones in the sample, roughly 87% were seen once. The specimen was PBMCs or T cells enriched from blood (not recorded which). All receptors come from a young woman who had recovered from COVID-19. Each CDR3 is given with its conserved first and last residue. The D gene is left open where the match is weak. The size field is filled for only some rows; it gives once, few, many or a size class.

abundance,v_gene,j_gene,d_gene,CDR3nt,CDR3aa
-,TRBV7-9,TRBJ2-7,-,TGTGCCAGCAGCCTAATCTCAACAGGGGAGCAGTACTTC,CASSLISTGEQYF
-,TRBV21-1,TRBJ2-3,-,TGTGCCAGCAGCAAAGCTGCGGGGCGGCCCGATACGCAGTATTTT,CASSKAAGRPDTQYF
once,TRBV2,TRBJ1-2,TRBD1,TGTGCCAGCAGTCCGACAGGGGTAGATGGCTACACCTTC,CASSPTGVDGYTF
-,TRBV3-1/TRBV3-2,TRBJ1-2,TRBD1,TGTGCCAGCAGCCAAGATCTAAACAGGGGCCTCAGTAAGGGCTACACCTTC,CASSQDLNRGLSKGYTF
few,TRBV11-2,TRBJ2-1,TRBD2,TGTGCCAGCAGCTTGCGGGGGACTCGGAATTACAATGAGCAGTTCTTC,CASSLRGTRNYNEQFF
-,TRBV6-5,TRBJ2-7,-,TGTGCCAGCAGGGCACAGGGGGGAGGGGGCTACGAGCAGTACTTC,CASRAQGGGGYEQYF
once,TRBV28,TRBJ1-2,-,TGTGCCAGCAGCCTCACACCTTATGGCTACACCTTC,CASSLTPYGYTF
-,TRBV19,TRBJ2-1,TRBD1,TGTGCCAGTAGTATTCGACAGGGGGTACCCCGGGAGCAGTTCTTC,CASSIRQGVPREQFF
-,TRBV18,TRBJ2-7,-,TGTGCCAGCTCACCACCGACCCCTCAGGGTGTAGCCTACGAGCAGTACTTC,CASSPPTPQGVAYEQYF
-,TRBV30,TRBJ1-4,-,TGTGCCTGGAGAGGCGGGGGCGTCGAAAAACTGTTTTTT,CAWRGGGVEKLFF
-,TRBV7-8,TRBJ1-1,-,TGTGCCAGCAGCCCCCTTGGCGGACTGGTTACCGGTAAAGCTTTCTTT,CASSPLGGLVTGKAFF
-,TRBV9,TRBJ1-1,-,TGTGCCAGCAGCGTAGGTGGCAGTGAAAACACTGAAGCTTTCTTT,CASSVGGSENTEAFF
-,TRBV7-9,TRBJ1-4,TRBD1,TGTGCCAGCAGCTTAGCTGGCGGGGACAGGGGTGAAAAACTGTTTTTT,CASSLAGGDRGEKLFF
-,TRBV30,TRBJ1-6,-,TGTGCCTGGAGTGTGGGTAGGACACCCAACTATAATTCACCCCTCCACTTT,CAWSVGRTPNYNSPLHF
-,TRBV11-2,TRBJ2-7,TRBD1,TGTGCCACCCAGGGTACAGGGGACCGGATGGAGCAGTACTTC,CATQGTGDRMEQYF
-,TRBV9,TRBJ1-2,-,TGTGCCAGCAGCGTAGAGGTTGAGTCGTCAGGTGGTGGCTACACCTTC,CASSVEVESSGGGYTF